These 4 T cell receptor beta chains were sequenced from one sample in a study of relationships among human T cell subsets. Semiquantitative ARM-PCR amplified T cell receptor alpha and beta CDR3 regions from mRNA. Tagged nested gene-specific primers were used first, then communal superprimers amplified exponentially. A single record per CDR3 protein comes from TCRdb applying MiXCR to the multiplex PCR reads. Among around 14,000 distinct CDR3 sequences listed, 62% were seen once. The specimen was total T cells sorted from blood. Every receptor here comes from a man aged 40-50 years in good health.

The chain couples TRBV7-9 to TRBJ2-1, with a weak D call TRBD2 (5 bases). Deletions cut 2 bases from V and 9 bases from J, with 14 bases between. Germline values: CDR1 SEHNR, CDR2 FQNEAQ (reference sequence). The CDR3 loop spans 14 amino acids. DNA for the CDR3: TGTGCCAGCAGCTTACGAGGGAGTAGTGGTGAGCAGTTCTTC. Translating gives CASSLRGSSGEQFF.

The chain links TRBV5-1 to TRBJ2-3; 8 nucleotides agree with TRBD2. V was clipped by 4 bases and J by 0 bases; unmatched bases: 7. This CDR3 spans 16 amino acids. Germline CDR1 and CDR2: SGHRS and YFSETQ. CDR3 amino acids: CASSAVIAGSTDTQYF. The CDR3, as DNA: TGCGCCAGCAGCGCCGTGATAGCGGGGAGCACAGATACGCAGTATTTT.

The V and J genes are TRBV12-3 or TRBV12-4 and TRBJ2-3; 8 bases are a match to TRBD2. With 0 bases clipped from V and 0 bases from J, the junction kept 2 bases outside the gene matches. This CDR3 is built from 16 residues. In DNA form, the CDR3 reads TGTGCCAGCAGTTTAGCTAGCGGGAAGAGCACAGATACGCAGTATTTT. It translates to CASSLASGKSTDTQYF.

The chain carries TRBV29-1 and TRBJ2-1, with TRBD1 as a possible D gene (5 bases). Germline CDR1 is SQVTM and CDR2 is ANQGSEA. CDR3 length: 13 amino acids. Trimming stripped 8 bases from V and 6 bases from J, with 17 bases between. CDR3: CSIGHISSNEQFF. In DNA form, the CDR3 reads TGCAGCATTGGACATATTTCCAGCAATGAGCAGTTCTTC.